The clone carrying this TCR beta chain showed up just a few times. This entry belongs to a study of blood T cell repertoires in COVID-19. Background on the study: The study drew acute and convalescent COVID-19 samples from the United States, Italy and Spain. Sources were T cells, B-cell-depleted T cells, or PBMCs; the material itself was cDNA or gDNA.

The CDR3 runs 15 residues. CDR1 is MNHEY, CDR2 SVGEGT, per germline. V gave up 5 bases and J gave up 0 bases; unmatched junction bases: 7. In the original processing: Amplifying reference gene primers gave estimates of nucleated cell counts. Only in-frame clones appear in the TCRdb table, and some are missing; sequencing was by immunoSEQ multiplex PCR. From that table come the V and J calls and clone size; the DNA was used to work out D and trimming. The sample lists about 60,000 clones; about 91% were seen once. V usage is TRBV6-2 or TRBV6-3 and J usage is TRBJ2-7, with 7 bases that match TRBD2. The sequence derives from a man aged 55 to 70 with acute or convalescent COVID-19. Sequencing was done on a sample of peripheral blood. The CDR3 region has the DNA TGTGCCAGCAGTAAGCGGGACCCTCCCTCCTACGAGCAGTACTTC. Protein sequence: CASSKRDPPSYEQYF.